These 21 T cell receptor beta chains originate from one sample sequenced in a study of cytomegalovirus exposure and HLA in healthy donors. Researchers ran the PCR with 60 Vbeta and 13 Jbeta primers. The repertoire was sequenced with immunoSEQ multiplex PCR; TCRdb's copy has only in-frame clones and lacks some. Here the sample spans 100,000 or so clones, around three quarters being singletons. Sequenced material: PBMCs. These receptors were collected from a human donor in good health.

The CDR3 reads CSVEAGYTGELFF. CDR3 DNA sequence: TGCAGCGTTGAGGCAGGGTACACCGGGGAGCTGTTTTTT. V gene TRBV29-1 combines with J gene TRBJ2-2; D perhaps matches TRBD1 (5 bases). Germline V gene data show CDR1 as SQVTM and CDR2 as ANQGSEA. CDR3 length equals 13 residues. The V gene lost 3 bases and the J gene lost 3 bases, with 8 bases spanning the gap.

The chain links TRBV28 to TRBJ2-4; 7 bases agree with TRBD1. CDR3 length equals 15 residues. J gave up 5 bases and V 5 bases, and 9 bases lay outside the gene matches. Germline CDR1 is MDHEN and CDR2 is SYDVKM. CDR3 sequence (DNA): TGTGCCAGCAGTACGGACAGGCATGTCCAAAACATTCAGTACTTC. This gives the protein CASSTDRHVQNIQYF.

The J gene is TRBJ1-5, the V gene TRBV5-5; the D gene is possibly TRBD1 (6 bases). Trimming cost V 0 bases and J 3 bases, with 10 bases left between them. CDR3 length equals 15 residues. Germline V gene lookup returns CDR1 SGHKS and CDR2 YYEKEE (reference sequence). The CDR3 sequence is CASSLGQEYNQPQHF. The CDR3 nucleotides read TGTGCCAGCAGCTTGGGACAGGAGTACAATCAGCCCCAGCATTTT.

The V and J genes are TRBV15 and TRBJ2-3; no reliable D call. The V gene lost 1 base and the J gene lost 4 bases, with 12 bases spanning the gap. Germline-derived CDR1 and CDR2 are LNHNV and YYDKDF (reference sequence). This CDR3 comprises 15 residues. The CDR3 here is CATSRAYGVSDTQYF. CDR3 nucleotides: TGTGCCACCAGCAGAGCGTATGGAGTTTCAGATACGCAGTATTTT.

The V gene is TRBV5-1, the J gene TRBJ2-3, with 10 nucleotides matching TRBD2. The germline CDR1 and CDR2 sequences are SGHRS and YFSETQ. CDR3 length equals 16 residues. Trimming removed 4 bases from V and 0 bases from J; junction bases left unmatched: 5. The CDR3 protein is CASSLGLADSTDTQYF. The CDR3 DNA reads as TGCGCCAGCAGCCTCGGACTAGCGGATAGCACAGATACGCAGTATTTT.

The CDR3 sequence is CASTPSVGKNIQYF. The CDR3, as DNA: TGTGCCAGCACCCCTAGCGTCGGCAAAAACATTCAGTACTTC. The chain carries TRBV4-2 and TRBJ2-4; D is perhaps TRBD2 (6 bases). Germline CDR1 is LGHNA and CDR2 is YNFKEQ. The ends were cut back, 7 bases at V and 3 bases at J, with 13 bases in the middle. This CDR3 spans 14 amino acids.

The chain recombines TRBV15 with TRBJ2-5; no reliable D call. Germline V gene lookup returns CDR1 LNHNV and CDR2 YYDKDF (reference sequence). Trimming stripped 0 bases from V and 0 bases from J, with 8 bases between. The CDR3 consists of 15 residues. The CDR3, as DNA: TGTGCCACCAGCAGAGACGACATGTACCAAGAGACCCAGTACTTC. This translates into CATSRDDMYQETQYF. The entire variable domain, with the rest obtained from reference TRBV15 and TRBJ2-5, is as follows: DAMVIQNPRYQVTQFGKPVTLSCSQTLNHNVMYWYQQKSSQAPKLLFHYYDKDFNNEADTPDNFQSRRPNTSFCFLDIRSPGLGDTAMYLCATSRDDMYQETQYFGPGTRLLVL.

J is TRBJ2-2 and V is TRBV5-1; D is unclear. CDR1 and CDR2 from the germline V gene are SGHRS and YFSETQ. This CDR3 has 15 amino acids. V dropped 1 base and J dropped 4 bases, with 11 bases sitting between them. The CDR3 spells CASSLSWSGTGELFF. The CDR3 nucleotides read TGCGCCAGCAGCTTGTCGTGGTCGGGCACCGGGGAGCTGTTTTTT.

This clone was counted only a few times. J is TRBJ1-1 and V is TRBV7-2; perhaps TRBD1 as D (5 bases). Germline CDR1 is SGHTA and CDR2 is FQGNSA. This CDR3 contains 12 residues. V shed 8 bases and J shed 11 bases, with 18 bases lying between them. The CDR3 DNA reads TGTGCCAGCGGGTTGACAGTGCTTGGGGCTTTCTTT. This sequence encodes CASGLTVLGAFF.

J is TRBJ2-1 and V is TRBV7-2; 10 bases line up with TRBD2. V trimming: 4 bases; J trimming: 1 base; junction bases outside the gene matches: 4. The CDR3 is 16 residues long. Germline V lookup: CDR1 SGHTA, CDR2 FQGNSA. The CDR3 sequence is CASSSRTSGSYNEQFF. The CDR3 DNA reads as TGTGCCAGCAGCTCGCGGACTAGCGGATCCTACAATGAGCAGTTCTTC.

The chain links TRBV5-1 to TRBJ2-3; D unresolved. CDR3 length: 12 amino acids. Trimming cost V 3 bases and J 3 bases, with 5 bases left between them. From germline, CDR1 is SGHRS and CDR2 YFSETQ. CDR3 region: CASSSTTDTQYF. CDR3 nucleotide sequence: TGCGCCAGCAGCTCTACGACAGATACGCAGTATTTT.

This clone was observed a few times. The chain joins TRBV11-2 to TRBJ2-7; 11 bases agree with TRBD2. J gave up 6 bases and V 0 bases, and 4 bases lay outside the gene matches. The CDR3 extends over 15 amino acids. Germline loops: CDR1 SGHAT, CDR2 FQNNGV. CDR3 loop: CASSLDFGLAGEQYF. CDR3 DNA: TGTGCCAGCAGCTTAGACTTCGGACTAGCGGGCGAGCAGTACTTC.

This clone was detected only a few times. The chain employs TRBV7-2 and TRBJ2-7; weak D call: TRBD2 (6 bases). CDR1 SGHTA and CDR2 FQGNSA come from the germline V gene. This CDR3 is built from 14 residues. The germline V and J ends were trimmed by 1 base and 7 bases, with 14 bases remaining between them. The CDR3 DNA sequence: TGTGCCAGCAGCTTAGGGACTACCCTTCTGGAGCAGTACTTC. Amino acid sequence: CASSLGTTLLEQYF.

The chain recombines TRBV7-2 with TRBJ2-3, with a possible D match to TRBD1 (5 bases). Germline CDR1 is SGHTA and CDR2 is FQGNSA. V was clipped by 0 bases and J by 0 bases, with 10 bases between them. The CDR3 runs 16 residues. In DNA form, the CDR3 reads TGTGCCAGCAGCTTAGCTCCAGGGCGAAGCACAGATACGCAGTATTTT. It translates to CASSLAPGRSTDTQYF. The variable domain in full, completed from reference TRBV7-2 and TRBJ2-3, reads GAGVSQSPSNKVTEKGKDVELRCDPISGHTALYWYRQSLGQGLEFLIYFQGNSAPDKSGLPSDRFSAERTGGSVSTLTIQRTQQEDSAVYLCASSLAPGRSTDTQYFGPGTRLTVL.

The chain joins TRBV28 to TRBJ2-3, with 12 bases lining up with TRBD2. CDR1 and CDR2 from the germline V gene are MDHEN and SYDVKM. CDR3 length: 18 amino acids. J lost 0 bases, V lost 2 bases, and 6 bases had no gene match. The CDR3 loop is CASSLLTLAGGSTDTQYF. DNA of the CDR3: TGTGCCAGCAGTTTACTCACACTAGCGGGAGGAAGCACAGATACGCAGTATTTT. Filled out from reference TRBV28 and TRBJ2-3, the complete variable domain reads DVKVTQSSRYLVKRTGEKVFLECVQDMDHENMFWYRQDPGLGLRLIYFSYDVKMKEKGDIPEGYSVSREKKERFSLILESASTNQTSMYLCASSLLTLAGGSTDTQYFGPGTRLTVL.

This chain links TRBV5-1 with TRBJ1-1; 9 nucleotides match TRBD1. The CDR3 contains 15 residues. The germline V gene has CDR1 SGHRS and CDR2 YFSETQ. Trimming at V came to 3 bases and at J to 4 bases, leaving 7 bases not matched to a gene. CDR3 DNA sequence: TGCGCCAGCAGCTCCGGGGACAGGGTGGGCACTGAAGCTTTCTTT. This gives the protein CASSSGDRVGTEAFF.

This clone showed up just a few times. V is TRBV5-1 and J is TRBJ2-7; TRBD1 aligns across 9 bases. Germline CDR1 SGHRS, CDR2 YFSETQ. The CDR3 consists of 15 residues. With 4 bases clipped from V and 4 bases from J, the junction kept 9 bases outside the gene matches. CDR3 residues: CASSAAGTGNYEQYF. The CDR3 bases are TGCGCCAGCAGCGCAGCCGGGACAGGGAATTACGAGCAGTACTTC.

There are a few counts of this clone. This chain uses TRBV5-1 with TRBJ1-4; 9 bases are a match to TRBD1. J was trimmed by 6 bases and V by 3 bases; bases with no gene match: 9. The CDR3 has 16 residues. The germline V gene has CDR1 SGHRS and CDR2 YFSETQ. The CDR3 DNA is TGCGCCAGCAGCTCCCGCCCGACAGGGGGAGATGAAAAACTGTTTTTT. Its protein is CASSSRPTGGDEKLFF.

The table lists this clone with a count of one. The chain has TRBV6-5 and TRBJ2-1; 8 positions agree with TRBD2. After removal of 2 bases from V and 8 bases from J, the junction contained 2 bases not matched to a gene. This CDR3 comprises 13 residues. The germline V gene has CDR1 MNHEY and CDR2 SVGAGI. The CDR3 sequence: CASSYPGGYEQFF. Here the CDR3 DNA reads TGTGCCAGCAGTTACCCGGGAGGGTATGAGCAGTTCTTC.

This sequence joins TRBV30 and TRBJ2-6; possible D gene TRBD1, 5 bases. In germline, CDR1 is GTSNPN, CDR2 SVGIG (reference sequence). Trimming removed 4 bases at V and 0 bases at J, with 10 bases between. This CDR3 region has 15 residues. The DNA for the CDR3 is TGTGCCTGGAATCCAGACAGCTCTGGGGCCAACGTCCTGACTTTC. It specifies CAWNPDSSGANVLTF.

This clone was seen a handful of times. CDR3 bases: TGTGCCAGCAGCTTTGGGGGGGACGAGCCCCAGCATTTT. Translated, it gives CASSFGGDEPQHF. This rearrangement joins TRBV5-4 to TRBJ1-5; TRBD1 is a possible D gene (5 bases). The CDR3 has 13 residues. The V and J ends lost 2 bases and 8 bases respectively, with 11 bases between them. Germline V gives CDR1 SGHNT, CDR2 YYREEE (reference sequence).